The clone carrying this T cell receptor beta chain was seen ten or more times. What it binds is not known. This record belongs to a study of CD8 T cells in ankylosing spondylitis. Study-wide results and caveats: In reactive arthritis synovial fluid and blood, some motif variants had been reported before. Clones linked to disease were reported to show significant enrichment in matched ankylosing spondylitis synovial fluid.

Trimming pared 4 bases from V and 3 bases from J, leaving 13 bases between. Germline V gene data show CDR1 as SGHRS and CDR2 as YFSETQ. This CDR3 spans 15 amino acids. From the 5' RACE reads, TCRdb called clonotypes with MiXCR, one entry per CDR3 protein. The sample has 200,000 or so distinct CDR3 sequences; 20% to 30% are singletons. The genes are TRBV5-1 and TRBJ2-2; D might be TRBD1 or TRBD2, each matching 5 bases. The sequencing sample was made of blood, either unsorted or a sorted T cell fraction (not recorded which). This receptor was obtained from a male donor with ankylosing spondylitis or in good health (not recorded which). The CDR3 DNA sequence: TGCGCCAGCAGCATACCGGGACCACACACCGGGGAGCTGTTTTTT. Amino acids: CASSIPGPHTGELFF.